This T cell receptor (beta chain) is from a study of technical replicates of blood from a few donors. The table came from immunoSEQ multiplex PCR; TCRdb's copy has only in-frame clones and leaves some out. Here the sample spans around 90,000 clones, roughly 94% being singletons. CDR3 length: 19 residues. CDR1 and CDR2 (germline): WSHSY, SAAADI. The trim removed 6 bases at V and 4 bases at J, leaving 24 bases unmatched. The chain has TRBV10-2 and TRBJ2-7; 7 positions match TRBD1. Specimen: T cells isolated from PBMCs. This TCR derives from a human donor in good health. The CDR3, as DNA: TGCGCCAGCAGGGGAAGACAGGGTCGAGTTTCCCTATCCTTTTACGAGCAGTACTTC. This sequence encodes CASRGRQGRVSLSFYEQYF.